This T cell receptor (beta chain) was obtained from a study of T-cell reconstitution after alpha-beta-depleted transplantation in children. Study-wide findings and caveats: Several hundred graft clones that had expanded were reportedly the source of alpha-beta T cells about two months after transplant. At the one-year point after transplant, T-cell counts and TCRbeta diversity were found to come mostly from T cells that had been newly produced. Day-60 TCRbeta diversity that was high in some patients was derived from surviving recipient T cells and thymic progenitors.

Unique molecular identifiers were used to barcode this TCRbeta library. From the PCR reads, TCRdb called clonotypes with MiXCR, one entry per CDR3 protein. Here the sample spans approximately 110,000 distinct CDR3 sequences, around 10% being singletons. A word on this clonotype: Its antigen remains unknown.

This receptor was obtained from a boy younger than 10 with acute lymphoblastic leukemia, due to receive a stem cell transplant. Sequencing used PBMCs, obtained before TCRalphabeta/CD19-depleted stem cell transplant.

CDR3 region: CATSGQGPSEQYF. DNA of the CDR3: TGCGCCACTAGCGGCCAGGGCCCTTCCGAGCAGTACTTC. The V and J genes are TRBV10-2 and TRBJ2-7; 7 bases agree with TRBD2. The CDR3 runs 13 residues. Germline V CDR1 and CDR2: WSHSY, SAAADI. With 10 bases clipped from V and 6 bases from J, the junction kept 12 bases outside the gene matches.